Listed below are T cell receptor beta chains from one sample, sequenced in a study of Ad26.COV2.S vaccination and SARS-CoV-2 variants. TCRdb keeps only in-frame clones here, not all; method: immunoSEQ multiplex PCR. In the table there are about 480,000 clones, approximately 90% of which are singletons. Sequenced here: peripheral blood, sampled in a trial of Ad26.COV2.S vaccine versus placebo. The receptors here all came from a person aged 18-60 years who received the Ad26.COV2.S COVID-19 vaccine or a placebo. Both conserved end residues are part of each CDR3. A D gene is named only where the DNA matches it firmly. Size values are once, few and many counts, or a class for expanded clones, and some rows have none.

v_gene	j_gene	abundance	d_gene	CDR3aa	CDR3nt
TRBV6-2/TRBV6-3	TRBJ1-2	once	TRBD1	CASSRTGNPYGYTF	TGTGCCAGCAGCCGGACAGGAAACCCCTATGGCTACACCTTC
TRBV4-2	TRBJ2-1	.	TRBD1	CASSQVGGTGVSDEQFF	TGTGCCAGCAGCCAAGTGGGAGGGACAGGGGTTTCGGATGAGCAGTTCTTC
TRBV5-4	TRBJ2-3	.	TRBD1	CASSLPGQGLNF	TGTGCCAGCAGCTTGCCGGGACAGGGACTGAATTTT
TRBV5-1	TRBJ2-2	.	.	CASSLVQAAGELFF	TGCGCCAGCAGCTTGGTGCAGGCGGCCGGGGAGCTGTTTTTT
TRBV12-3/TRBV12-4	TRBJ1-6	.	.	CARGGNSPLHF	TGTGCCAGAGGGGGGAATTCACCCCTCCACTTT
TRBV7-9	TRBJ2-6	.	.	CASSFRGRVSGRANVLTF	TGTGCCAGCAGCTTTAGAGGGAGAGTCTCTGGTCGGGCCAACGTCCTGACTTTC
TRBV9	TRBJ2-7	.	TRBD1	CASSVKDRSEQYF	TGTGCCAGCAGCGTAAAGGACAGGTCCGAGCAGTACTTC
TRBV7-2	TRBJ2-5	.	.	CASSLDQETQYF	TGTGCCAGCAGCTTAGATCAAGAGACCCAGTACTTC
TRBV27	TRBJ1-3	.	.	CASSLYYTIYF	TGTGCCAGCAGTTTATATTACACCATATATTTT
TRBV9	TRBJ2-3	.	.	CASSALPYTDTQYF	TGTGCCAGCAGCGCCCTTCCCTACACAGATACGCAGTATTTT
TRBV7-7	TRBJ2-5	.	TRBD2	CASSLAPGTSGRETQYF	TGTGCTAGCAGCTTAGCTCCCGGGACTAGCGGGAGAGAGACCCAGTACTTC
TRBV4-1	TRBJ1-4	.	.	CASSQVGAGPNEKLFF	TGCGCCAGCAGCCAAGTCGGCGCAGGGCCGAATGAAAAACTGTTTTTT
TRBV6-5	TRBJ1-5	.	.	CASSPRSNQPQHF	TGTGCCAGCAGTCCAAGGAGCAATCAGCCCCAGCATTTT
TRBV28	TRBJ1-2	.	TRBD1	CASSIAGTGSAYGYTF	TGTGCCAGCAGTATAGCCGGGACAGGGTCTGCTTATGGCTACACCTTC
TRBV2	TRBJ1-6	few	.	CASMNRQNSPLHF	TGTGCCAGCATGAACCGCCAGAATTCACCCCTCCACTTT
TRBV9	TRBJ2-1	once	TRBD1	CASSKDRASYNEQFF	TGTGCCAGCAGCAAAGACAGGGCGTCCTACAATGAGCAGTTCTTC
TRBV5-1	TRBJ2-1	.	TRBD2	CASSSPGLAVHEQFF	TGCGCCAGCAGCTCGCCGGGACTAGCGGTCCATGAGCAGTTCTTC
TRBV28	TRBJ2-1	.	.	CASSSANSYNEQFF	TGTGCCAGCAGTTCCGCAAATTCCTACAATGAGCAGTTCTTC
TRBV24-1	TRBJ1-2	.	.	CATSGGPIDRGYTF	TGTGCCACCAGTGGGGGCCCCATCGATCGGGGCTACACCTTC
TRBV28	TRBJ1-1	.	.	CASSFIIMNTEAFF	TGTGCCAGCAGTTTCATTATCATGAACACTGAAGCTTTCTTT
TRBV5-1	TRBJ1-2	.	.	CASSLEGRGYTF	TGCGCCAGCAGCTTGGAGGGCAGAGGCTACACCTTC
TRBV9	TRBJ2-7	.	.	CASSVVPDSYEQYF	TGTGCCAGCAGCGTAGTCCCAGACTCCTACGAGCAGTACTTC
TRBV5-1	TRBJ1-1	once	.	CASSIQGYNTEAFF	TGCGCCAGCAGCATTCAGGGTTATAACACTGAAGCTTTCTTT
TRBV2	TRBJ1-6	.	.	CASRGSMGGSPLHF	TGTGCCAGCAGAGGATCTATGGGGGGTTCACCCCTCCACTTT
TRBV5-1	TRBJ1-4	.	TRBD1	CASSLDGWDRGVVDEKLFF	TGCGCCAGCAGCTTGGATGGCTGGGACAGGGGAGTTGTGGATGAAAAACTGTTTTTT
TRBV27	TRBJ1-5	once	.	CASSLFSGISNQPQHF	TGTGCCAGCAGTTTATTTTCGGGAATTAGCAATCAGCCCCAGCATTTT
TRBV30	TRBJ2-7	few	TRBD1	CAWTSGDSGREQYF	TGTGCCTGGACCTCCGGGGACAGCGGCCGGGAGCAGTACTTC
TRBV29-1	TRBJ2-7	few	TRBD2	CSVGSSGYEQYF	TGCAGCGTTGGCTCTAGCGGCTACGAGCAGTACTTC
TRBV7-2	TRBJ2-1	.	.	CASSLNPRLQAFSYNEQFF	TGTGCCAGCAGCCTAAACCCAAGGTTACAGGCGTTCTCCTACAATGAGCAGTTCTTC
TRBV5-1	TRBJ2-1	.	.	CASSLGTIGEQFF	TGCGCCAGCAGCTTGGGGACTATCGGTGAGCAGTTCTTC
TRBV5-6	TRBJ2-7	.	.	CASSLKPRPSYEQYF	TGTGCCAGCAGCTTAAAGCCTCGACCATCCTACGAGCAGTACTTC
TRBV6-5	TRBJ2-2	.	.	CASSSGGWAGELFF	TGTGCCAGCAGCTCGGGGGGCTGGGCCGGGGAGCTGTTTTTT
TRBV7-9	TRBJ1-1	.	.	CASSLDRNTEAFF	TGTGCCAGCAGCTTAGACAGGAACACTGAAGCTTTCTTT
TRBV18	TRBJ2-1	.	TRBD2	CASSPTSINEQFF	TGTGCCAGCTCACCGACTAGCATCAATGAGCAGTTCTTC
TRBV5-4	TRBJ2-5	.	.	CASSFPKEETQYF	TGTGCCAGCAGCTTCCCGAAAGAAGAGACCCAGTACTTC